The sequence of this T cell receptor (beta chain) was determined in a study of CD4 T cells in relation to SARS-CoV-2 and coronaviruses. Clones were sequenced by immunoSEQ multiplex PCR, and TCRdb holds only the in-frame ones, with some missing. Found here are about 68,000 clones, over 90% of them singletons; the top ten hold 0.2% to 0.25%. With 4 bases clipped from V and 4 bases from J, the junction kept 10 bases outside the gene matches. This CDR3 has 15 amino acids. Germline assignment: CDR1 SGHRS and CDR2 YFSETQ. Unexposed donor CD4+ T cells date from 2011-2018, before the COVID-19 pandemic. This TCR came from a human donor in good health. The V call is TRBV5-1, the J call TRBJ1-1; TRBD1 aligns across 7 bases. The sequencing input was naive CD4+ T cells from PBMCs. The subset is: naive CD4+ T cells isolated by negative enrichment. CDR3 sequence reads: CASSPDRFEGTEAFF. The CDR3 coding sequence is TGCGCCAGCAGCCCGGACAGGTTTGAAGGCACTGAAGCTTTCTTT.